This TCR beta chain was recovered during a study of early T cells in non-severe SARS-CoV-2 infection. As for the study in general: Chains were not paired, and sequencing was done on bulk RNA from unsorted whole blood.

This CDR3 has 16 residues. Germline V gene data show CDR1 as MGHDK and CDR2 as SYGVNS. After removal of 5 bases from V and 4 bases from J, the junction contained 11 bases not matched to a gene. Unique molecular identifiers were added to individual cDNA molecules. TCRdb re-analysed the 5' RACE reads in MiXCR, keeping a single row per CDR3 protein. The data show tens of thousands of distinct CDR3 sequences, 11% seen once. Study results and limitations: A preference for anti-spike CD8 responses marked VDJdb matching, which missed private and CD4 specificities.

Regarding this clonotype: What it binds is unknown.

The TCR was taken from an adult who was a healthcare worker with PCR-confirmed SARS-CoV-2 infection or an uninfected control (not recorded which). The chain combines TRBV25-1 with TRBJ1-3; 7 bases map to TRBD1. The sample here was whole blood, taken at baseline. CDR3: CASSSTRTGLGNTIYF. For the CDR3, the DNA is TGTGCCAGCAGTTCCACCCGGACAGGCCTGGGAAACACCATATATTTT.